These 11 T cell receptor beta chains share one sample of origin, sequenced in a study of cytotoxic CD8 clonotypes in ibrutinib-treated CLL. Repertoires were generated with immunoSEQ multiplex PCR, while TCRdb's copy carries only in-frame clones and drops some. The sample includes 160,000 or so clones, 81% of them seen just once. The input for sequencing was PBMCs, taken after 12 months of ibrutinib treatment. All receptors come from a human donor with chronic lymphocytic leukemia.

The chain uses TRBV9 and TRBJ2-5; 10 positions match TRBD2. The CDR3 totals 15 residues. With V trimmed by 4 bases and J by 1 base, 4 bases remained unmatched. Germline CDR1 reads SGDLS; CDR2 reads YYNGEE. CDR3 region: CASSSRTSGQETQYF. CDR3 nucleotide sequence: TGTGCCAGCAGCTCCCGGACTAGCGGCCAAGAGACCCAGTACTTC.

V gene TRBV7-3 combines with J gene TRBJ2-4, with D possibly matching TRBD1 (6 bases). The CDR3 covers 13 residues. The V gene lost 4 bases and the J gene lost 4 bases, with 8 bases spanning the gap. The germline CDR1 and CDR2 sequences are SGHTA and FQGTGA. The chain's CDR3 is CASSSGQKNIQYF. CDR3 bases: TGTGCCAGCAGCTCCGGACAGAAAAACATTCAGTACTTC.

V and J are TRBV4-3 and TRBJ2-3; TRBD2 is a possible D gene (6 bases). V lost 0 bases to trimming and J lost 4 bases, with 17 bases between them. Per the germline V gene, CDR1 is LGHNA and CDR2 is YSLEER. This CDR3 region has 17 residues. The CDR3 nucleotides are TGCGCCAGCAGCCAAGAGGCTAGCGCTCTAAGATCAGATACGCAGTATTTT. Its translation is CASSQEASALRSDTQYF.

The chain carries TRBV4-2 and TRBJ2-7, with 7 positions matching TRBD1. V shed 2 bases and J 4 bases; nucleotides not matched to a gene: 5. CDR3 length equals 14 residues. Germline lookup yields CDR1 LGHNA and CDR2 YNFKEQ. CDR3 sequence reads: CASSQIQGEYEQYF. The CDR3 region has the DNA TGTGCCAGCAGCCAAATTCAGGGGGAATACGAGCAGTACTTC.

The V call is TRBV28, the J call TRBJ2-2, with D possibly matching TRBD2 (6 bases). This CDR3 region has 16 residues. Germline CDR1 and CDR2: MDHEN and SYDVKM. V dropped 7 bases and J dropped 6 bases, with 21 bases sitting between them. CDR3: CASTINPTSTAGELFF. The DNA for the CDR3 is TGTGCCAGCACCATAAACCCAACTAGCACCGCCGGGGAGCTGTTTTTT.

The V call is TRBV4-2, the J call TRBJ1-1; D is undetermined. Germline V gene data show CDR1 as LGHNA and CDR2 as YNFKEQ. CDR3 length: 19 amino acids. The ends were cut back, 4 bases at V and 3 bases at J, with 27 bases in the middle. This CDR3 is CASSRLLELLVTRHTEAFF. CDR3 in DNA: TGTGCCAGCAGCCGATTGTTGGAACTTCTGGTTACGAGGCACACTGAAGCTTTCTTT.

CDR3 amino acids: CASSEGGGSGTQYF. CDR3 in DNA: TGTGCCAGCAGTGAGGGGGGTGGTAGCGGGACCCAGTACTTC. The J gene is TRBJ2-5, the V gene TRBV6-5; D tentatively reads TRBD1 or TRBD2 (6 bases each). Germline CDR1 reads MNHEY; CDR2 reads SVGAGI. The V and J ends lost 5 bases and 7 bases respectively, with 17 bases between them. This CDR3 is built from 14 residues.

The chain couples TRBV29-1 to TRBJ1-5, with 9 bases lining up with TRBD1. The CDR3 loop spans 14 amino acids. Per the germline V gene, CDR1 is SQVTM and CDR2 is ANQGSEA. The V segment lost 4 bases and the J segment 3 bases; nucleotides outside the gene matches: 4. The CDR3 reads CSVATGGVNQPQHF. The CDR3 DNA reads TGCAGCGTTGCGACAGGGGGGGTCAATCAGCCCCAGCATTTT. Full variable domain (outside the CDR3, taken from reference TRBV29-1 and TRBJ1-5): SAVISQKPSRDICQRGTSLTIQCQVDSQVTMMFWYRQQPGQSLTLIATANQGSEATYESGFVIDKFPISRPNLTFSTLTVSNMSPEDSSIYLCSVATGGVNQPQHFGDGTRLSIL.

The V and J genes are TRBV2 and TRBJ2-7; D tentatively reads TRBD1 or TRBD2 (7 bases each). CDR1 and CDR2 (germline): SNHLY, FYNNEI. The CDR3 spans 13 residues. Trimming stripped 6 bases from V and 3 bases from J, with 12 bases between. The chain's CDR3 is CASRSGTVYEQYF. CDR3 nucleotide sequence: TGTGCCAGCAGGAGCGGGACAGTCTACGAGCAGTACTTC.

The V and J genes are TRBV19 and TRBJ1-5; TRBD1 might be the D (6 bases). The length of the CDR3 is 14 residues. Germline CDR1 reads LNHDA; CDR2 reads SQIVND (reference sequence). Trimming removed 5 bases from V and 4 bases from J, with 12 bases in between. The CDR3 loop reads CASSFGQFNQPQHF. Written as DNA, the CDR3 is TGTGCCAGTAGTTTCGGACAGTTTAATCAGCCCCAGCATTTT.

The chain joins TRBV2 to TRBJ1-1; TRBD1 matches 8 bases. This CDR3 is built from 13 residues. V lost 9 bases to trimming and J lost 3 bases; unmatched junction nucleotides: 6. CDR1 is SNHLY and CDR2 is FYNNEI in the germline V gene. The CDR3 DNA reads TGTGCCAGTCGACCGGACAGGGACACTGAAGCTTTCTTT. This gives the protein CASRPDRDTEAFF.